The rows below give T cell receptor beta chains drawn from one sample of a study of HIV-infected patients and healthy controls. A single record per CDR3 protein comes from TCRdb applying MiXCR to the 5' RACE reads. Among about 15,000 distinct CDR3 sequences, just under 9.5% were seen once, and the ten largest hold approximately 5.1%. The sample taken for sequencing was blood. These receptors all stem from an adult in good health. The CDR3 runs from the conserved cysteine through the conserved F or W. Fields, in order: V gene, clone size, D gene, J gene, CDR3 DNA, CDR3 protein. A D gene is named only where the DNA matches it firmly. Clone size is shown for a subset of rows, as once, few, many or a class of expanded clone.

>TRBV18|.|.|TRBJ2-7
TGTGCCAGCTCACCAGGACCTGGGGTATACGAGCAGTACTTC
CASSPGPGVYEQYF
>TRBV5-5|many|.|TRBJ2-3
TGTGCCAGCAGCTCAGACTTCTACACAGATACGCAGTATTTT
CASSSDFYTDTQYF
>TRBV3-1|many|.|TRBJ2-5
TGTGCCAGCAGCCCCCCTTTTGGACTCCAGTACTTC
CASSPPFGLQYF
>TRBV2|few|TRBD2|TRBJ2-3
TGTGCCAGCAAGACTAGCGGGAGGACGACAGATACGCAGTATTTT
CASKTSGRTTDTQYF
>TRBV7-2|many|.|TRBJ2-5
TGTGCCAGCAGCTCAGGTCCGGGGGGCGGAGAGACCCAGTACTTC
CASSSGPGGGETQYF
>TRBV25-1|.|TRBD2|TRBJ2-5
TGTGCCAGCAGTGATTTGACTAGCGGTTACCAAGAGACCCAGTACTTC
CASSDLTSGYQETQYF
>TRBV5-4|few|TRBD2|TRBJ2-5
TGTGCCAGCAGCCCACCGGGGGGGGCCGAAGTTTCCCAGTACTTC
CASSPPGGAEVSQYF
>TRBV6-5|many|TRBD1|TRBJ2-3
TGTGCCAGCAGTTACGGGACAGGTGGGGGGTTCACAGATACGCAGTATTTT
CASSYGTGGGFTDTQYF
>TRBV20-1|many|.|TRBJ2-6
TGCAGTGCTAGTAGGGGGGTTTTCTCTGGGGCCAACGTCCTGACTTTC
CSASRGVFSGANVLTF
>TRBV20-1|many|.|TRBJ2-5
TGCAGTGCTAGAGATTGGGGGGATGAGACCCAGTACTTC
CSARDWGDETQYF
>TRBV20-1|medium-sized|TRBD2|TRBJ2-5
TGCAGTGCCAGAGCCGGGACTACGCAAGAGACCCAGTACTTC
CSARAGTTQETQYF
>TRBV20-1|.|.|TRBJ2-3
TGCAGTGCTCTTAAAGGGGAAACAGATACGCAGTATTTT
CSALKGETDTQYF
>TRBV18|many|.|TRBJ2-1
TGTGCCAGCTCACCAGGAGTAAATGAGCAGTTCTTC
CASSPGVNEQFF
>TRBV7-2|medium-sized|.|TRBJ2-5
TGTGCCAGCAGCCTCCAAGAGACCCAGTACTTC
CASSLQETQYF
>TRBV9|.|TRBD2|TRBJ2-5
TGTGCCAGCAGCGGGACTAGCGGAAGACAAGAGACCCAGTACTTC
CASSGTSGRQETQYF
>TRBV7-2|many|.|TRBJ1-5
TGTGCCAGCAGCTTAAGGGGAAATCAGCCCCAGCATTTT
CASSLRGNQPQHF
>TRBV28|medium-sized|.|TRBJ2-3
TGTGCCAGCAGTTCACCGGGGCAGGGGCCAGATACGCAGTATTTT
CASSSPGQGPDTQYF
>TRBV11-3|many|TRBD1|TRBJ2-1
TGTGCCAGCAGCACAGAACAGGGGGCCAACATATACAATGAGCAGTTCTTC
CASSTEQGANIYNEQFF
>TRBV19|.|TRBD1|TRBJ2-7
TGTGCCAGTAGTCATGGACAGGTCTACGAGCAGTACTTC
CASSHGQVYEQYF
>TRBV12-3/TRBV12-4|many|.|TRBJ1-1
TGTGCCAGCAGCCCATCGGGTACTGAAGCTTTCTTT
CASSPSGTEAFF
>TRBV7-8|many|.|TRBJ1-1
TGTGCCAGCAGCGCCGACGTCAACACTGAAGCTTTCTTT
CASSADVNTEAFF